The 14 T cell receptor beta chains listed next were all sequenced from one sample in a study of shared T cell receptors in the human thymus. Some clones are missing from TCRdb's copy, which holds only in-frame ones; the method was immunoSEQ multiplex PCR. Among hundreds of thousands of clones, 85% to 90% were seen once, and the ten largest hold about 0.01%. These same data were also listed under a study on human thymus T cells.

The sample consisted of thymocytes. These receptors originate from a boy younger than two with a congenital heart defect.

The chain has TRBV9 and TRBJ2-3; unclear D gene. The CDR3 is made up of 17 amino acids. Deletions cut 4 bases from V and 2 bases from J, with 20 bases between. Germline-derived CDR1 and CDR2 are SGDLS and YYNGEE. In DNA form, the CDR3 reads TGTGCCAGCAGCCCCCTACTCTCGATCCCGATCACAGATACGCAGTATTTT. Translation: CASSPLLSIPITDTQYF.

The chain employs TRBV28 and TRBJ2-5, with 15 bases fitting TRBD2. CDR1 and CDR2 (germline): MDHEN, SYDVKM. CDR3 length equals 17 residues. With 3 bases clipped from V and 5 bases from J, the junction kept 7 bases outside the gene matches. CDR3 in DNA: TGTGCCAGCAGTTTTCCGGGACTAGCGGGAGGAAGGGAGACCCAGTACTTC. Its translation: CASSFPGLAGGRETQYF. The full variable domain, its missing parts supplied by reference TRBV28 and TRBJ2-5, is DVKVTQSSRYLVKRTGEKVFLECVQDMDHENMFWYRQDPGLGLRLIYFSYDVKMKEKGDIPEGYSVSREKKERFSLILESASTNQTSMYLCASSFPGLAGGRETQYFGPGTRLLVL.

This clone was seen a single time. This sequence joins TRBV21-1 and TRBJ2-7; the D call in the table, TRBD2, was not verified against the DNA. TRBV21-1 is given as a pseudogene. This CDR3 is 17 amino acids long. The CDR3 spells CASSSREGSGSSYEQYF. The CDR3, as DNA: TGTGCCAGCAGCAGCCGAGAGGGTAGCGGGAGTTCCTACGAGCAGTACTTC.

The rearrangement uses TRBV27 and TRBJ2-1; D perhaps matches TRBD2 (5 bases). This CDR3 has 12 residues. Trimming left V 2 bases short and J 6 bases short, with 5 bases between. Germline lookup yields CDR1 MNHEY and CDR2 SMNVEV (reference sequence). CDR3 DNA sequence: TGTGCCAGCAGTTTAACTAGCAATGAGCAGTTCTTC. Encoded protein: CASSLTSNEQFF.

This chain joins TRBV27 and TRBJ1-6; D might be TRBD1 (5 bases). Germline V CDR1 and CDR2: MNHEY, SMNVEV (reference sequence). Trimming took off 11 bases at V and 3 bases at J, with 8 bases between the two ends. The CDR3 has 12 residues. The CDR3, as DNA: TGTGCCGCCGGGGGCTATAATTCACCCCTCCACTTT. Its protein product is CAAGGYNSPLHF.

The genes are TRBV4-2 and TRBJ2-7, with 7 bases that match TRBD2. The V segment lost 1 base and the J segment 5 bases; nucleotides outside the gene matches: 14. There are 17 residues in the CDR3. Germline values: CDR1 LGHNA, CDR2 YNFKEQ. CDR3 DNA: TGTGCCAGCAGCCAAGGTGCCCTGGGGTTGGCGGGAGACGAGCAGTACTTC. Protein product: CASSQGALGLAGDEQYF.

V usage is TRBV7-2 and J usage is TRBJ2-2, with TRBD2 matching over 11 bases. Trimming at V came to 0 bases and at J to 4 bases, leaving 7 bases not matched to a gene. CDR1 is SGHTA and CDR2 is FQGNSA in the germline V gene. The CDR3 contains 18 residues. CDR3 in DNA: TGTGCCAGCAGCTTAGCGCTCACTAGCGGGAGTGGCACCGGGGAGCTGTTTTTT. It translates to CASSLALTSGSGTGELFF.

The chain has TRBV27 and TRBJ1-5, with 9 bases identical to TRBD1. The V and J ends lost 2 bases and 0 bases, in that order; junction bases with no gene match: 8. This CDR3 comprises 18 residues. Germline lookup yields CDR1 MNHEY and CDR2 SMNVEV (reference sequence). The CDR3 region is CASSLRWTGASSNQPQHF. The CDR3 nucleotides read TGTGCCAGCAGTTTACGTTGGACAGGGGCCTCTAGCAATCAGCCCCAGCATTTT.

The chain's CDR3 is CASSGEGLDTQYF. CDR3 coding DNA: TGTGCCAGCAGTGGGGAGGGATTGGATACGCAGTATTTT. The rearrangement links TRBV11-2 to TRBJ2-3; 7 bases match TRBD2. Losses at the gene ends were 6 bases for V and 6 bases for J; bases not matched to a gene: 6. The germline V gene encodes CDR1 SGHAT and CDR2 FQNNGV. There are 13 residues in the CDR3.

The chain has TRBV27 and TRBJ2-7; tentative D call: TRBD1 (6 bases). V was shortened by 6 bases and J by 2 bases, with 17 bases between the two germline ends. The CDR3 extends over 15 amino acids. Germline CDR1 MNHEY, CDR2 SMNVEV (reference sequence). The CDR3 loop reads CASRAARDTPYEQYF. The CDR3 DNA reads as TGTGCCAGCAGGGCGGCACGGGACACCCCCTACGAGCAGTACTTC.

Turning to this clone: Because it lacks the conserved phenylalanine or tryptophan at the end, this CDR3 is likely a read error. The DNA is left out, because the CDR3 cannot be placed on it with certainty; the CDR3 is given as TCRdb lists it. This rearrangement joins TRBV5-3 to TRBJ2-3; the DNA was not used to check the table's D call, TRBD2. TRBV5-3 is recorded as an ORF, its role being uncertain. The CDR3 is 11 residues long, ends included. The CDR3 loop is CARSGRDWRPS.

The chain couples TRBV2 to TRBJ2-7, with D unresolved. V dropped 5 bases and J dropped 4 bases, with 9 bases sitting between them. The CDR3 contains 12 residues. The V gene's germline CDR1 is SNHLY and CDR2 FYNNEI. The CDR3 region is CASSCLGYEQYF. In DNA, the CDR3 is TGTGCCAGCAGTTGCCTCGGGTACGAGCAGTACTTC.

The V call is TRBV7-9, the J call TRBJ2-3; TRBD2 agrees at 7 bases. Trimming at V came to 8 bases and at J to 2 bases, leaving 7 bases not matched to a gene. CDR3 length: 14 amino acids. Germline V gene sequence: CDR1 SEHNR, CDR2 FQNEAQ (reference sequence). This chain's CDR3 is CASVGGSVTDTQYF. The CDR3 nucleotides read TGTGCCAGCGTGGGCGGGAGCGTCACAGATACGCAGTATTTT.

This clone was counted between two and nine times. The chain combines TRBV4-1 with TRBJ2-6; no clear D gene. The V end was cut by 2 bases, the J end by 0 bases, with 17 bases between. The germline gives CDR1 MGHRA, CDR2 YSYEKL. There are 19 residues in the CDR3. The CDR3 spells CASSQNKPRLNSGANVLTF. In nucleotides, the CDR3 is TGCGCCAGCAGCCAAAACAAGCCGAGACTGAACTCTGGGGCCAACGTCCTGACTTTC.